This TCR beta chain was recovered during a study of patients and donors after allogeneic stem cell transplantation. From the RT-PCR reads, TCRdb called clonotypes with MiXCR, one entry per CDR3 protein. This repertoire shows 200,000 to 250,000 distinct CDR3 sequences, around 40% found once; its top ten account for under 14%. This CDR3 has 16 residues. Germline CDR1 reads MNHEY; CDR2 reads SVGAGI. Trimming at V came to 4 bases and at J to 0 bases, leaving 3 bases not matched to a gene. This clonotype was observed at least ten times. The TCR originated in a human donor who was either an allogeneic HSCT recipient or a stem cell or donor lymphocyte infusion donor (not recorded which). It is not recorded whose cells these are; they may come from a transplant donor. The J gene is TRBJ1-6, the V gene TRBV6-5; 7 nucleotides match TRBD1. What was sequenced was blood, either unsorted or a sorted T cell fraction (not recorded which). The CDR3 DNA follows: TGTGCCAGCAGTTTGGGACAGAGCTCCTATAATTCACCCCTCCACTTT. Amino acid sequence: CASSLGQSSYNSPLHF.